Presented here are 27 T cell receptor beta chains from one specimen sequenced in a study of T cells in Graves' hyperthyroidism and ophthalmopathy. TCR beta CDR3 region amplification was performed from RNA transcripts. The study used the HTBI primer set for a first-round RT-PCR of the TCR CDR3. TCRdb recomputed calls from the multiplex PCR reads with MiXCR, one row per CDR3 protein. The repertoire holds about 420,000 distinct CDR3 sequences, with approximately 15% as singletons. The sequenced sample was blood. These receptors all come from a woman aged 18-35 years with Graves' hyperthyroidism.

In its sample, this clonotype was seen many times. The chain couples TRBV20-1 to TRBJ2-3, with TRBD2 matching 7 bases. The germline gives CDR1 DFQATT, CDR2 SNEGSKA (reference sequence). This CDR3 contains 16 residues. CDR3 DNA: TGCAGCCGCGCCCGGGCGGGAGCTTCTAGCACAGATACGCAGTATTTT. It translates to CSRARAGASSTDTQYF.

This clonotype showed up just a few times. This chain joins TRBV19 and TRBJ1-2, with D uncertain. The CDR3 spans 13 residues. Looked up from germline, CDR1 is LNHDA and CDR2 is SQIVND (reference sequence). V lost 8 bases to trimming and J lost 0 bases, with 10 bases between them. The CDR3 sequence is CASDEGANYGYTF. CDR3 in DNA: TGTGCCAGTGACGAGGGAGCTAACTATGGCTACACCTTC.

This clonotype has ten or more counts. The gene calls are TRBV5-8 and TRBJ1-1; no clear D. The V end was cut by 0 bases, the J end by 4 bases, with 13 bases between. Germline V gene data show CDR1 as SGHTS and CDR2 as YDEGEE. This CDR3 has 15 residues. Here the CDR3 reads CASSLATSLTTEAFF. Written as DNA, the CDR3 is TGTGCCAGCAGCTTGGCTACCTCCTTGACCACTGAAGCTTTCTTT. The whole variable domain, filled in from reference TRBV5-8 and TRBJ1-1, reads EAGVTQSPTHLIKTRGQQATLRCSPISGHTSVYWYQQALGLGLQFLLWYDEGEERNRGNFPPRFSGRQFPNYSSELNVNALELEDSALYLCASSLATSLTTEAFFGQGTRLTVV.

This chain joins TRBV28 and TRBJ1-5; 7 bases match TRBD1. CDR3 length: 16 residues. The V and J ends lost 4 bases and 1 base, in that order; junction bases with no gene match: 7. Germline values: CDR1 MDHEN, CDR2 SYDVKM. CDR3 sequence (DNA): TGTGCCAGCAGTTCCCCGGACAGGACAAGCAATCAGCCCCAGCATTTT. This codes for CASSSPDRTSNQPQHF.

This clonotype was seen many times. The chain recombines TRBV20-1 with TRBJ2-1; 8 positions agree with TRBD2. This CDR3 is built from 12 residues. J was trimmed by 9 bases and V by 4 bases; bases with no gene match: 5. Looked up from germline, CDR1 is DFQATT and CDR2 is SNEGSKA (reference sequence). CDR3 sequence reads: CSATAGGREQFF. The DNA of the CDR3 is TGCAGTGCTACCGCGGGAGGCCGTGAGCAGTTCTTC.

The table lists this clonotype with a few counts. The chain couples TRBV4-1 to TRBJ2-7, with no clear D. Trimming took 0 bases from V and 6 from J, leaving 9 bases between them. The CDR3 loop spans 13 amino acids. Germline CDR1 is MGHRA and CDR2 is YSYEKL. The CDR3 is CASSQDSDGEQYF. The CDR3 coding sequence is TGCGCCAGCAGCCAAGATTCGGATGGCGAGCAGTACTTC.

This clonotype was counted many times. The rearrangement joins TRBV18 to TRBJ2-7; the D gene is possibly TRBD1 (6 bases). Between the trimmed V and J ends, which lost 3 bases and 0 bases, there was a span of 12 bases. CDR3 length: 15 amino acids. CDR1 is KGHSH and CDR2 is LQKENI in the germline V gene. DNA for the CDR3: TGTGCCAGCTCACCGGGGGCACAACGCTCCTACGAGCAGTACTTC. Translating gives CASSPGAQRSYEQYF.

The CDR3 DNA follows: TGCAGCGTCCCGGGACTAGCGGGGGGCGAGCAGTACTTC. This sequence encodes CSVPGLAGGEQYF. This chain connects TRBV29-1 to TRBJ2-7; 15 nucleotides match TRBD2. This CDR3 has 13 amino acids. Germline V gives CDR1 SQVTM, CDR2 ANQGSEA. The ends lost 6 bases at V and 6 bases at J; junction bases unmatched: 3.

This clonotype showed up many times. The rearrangement joins TRBV6-1 to TRBJ2-7; D uncertain. The CDR3 covers 12 residues. Looked up from germline, CDR1 is MNHNS and CDR2 is SASEGT. Trimming took off 7 bases at V and 1 base at J, with 8 bases between the two ends. Written as DNA, the CDR3 is TGTGCCAGCATCTCCGATTCCTACGAGCAGTACTTC. Encoded protein: CASISDSYEQYF.

This sequence joins TRBV29-1 and TRBJ1-1; 8 bases map to TRBD1. J gave up 1 base and V 7 bases, and 8 bases lay outside the gene matches. The CDR3 runs 14 residues. CDR1 and CDR2 from the germline V gene are SQVTM and ANQGSEA. CDR3 sequence: CSASTDRENTEAFF. CDR3 DNA: TGCAGCGCCTCTACGGACAGGGAGAACACTGAAGCTTTCTTT. Full variable domain (remainder filled in from reference TRBV29-1 and TRBJ1-1): SAVISQKPSRDICQRGTSLTIQCQVDSQVTMMFWYRQQPGQSLTLIATANQGSEATYESGFVIDKFPISRPNLTFSTLTVSNMSPEDSSIYLCSASTDRENTEAFFGQGTRLTVV.

The chain links TRBV11-2 to TRBJ2-7, with TRBD2 matching over 9 bases. Trimming took 0 bases from V and 6 from J; bases not matched to a gene: 12. CDR3 length: 17 amino acids. CDR1 is SGHAT, CDR2 FQNNGV, per germline. The chain's CDR3 is CASSLEAGGHRSVEQYF. The CDR3 DNA is TGTGCCAGCAGCTTAGAAGCGGGGGGACACAGGTCGGTCGAGCAGTACTTC.

This clonotype came up many times. The gene calls are TRBV2 and TRBJ2-1, with 12 bases identical to TRBD2. V trimming: 0 bases; J trimming: 8 bases; junction bases outside the gene matches: 8. CDR1 is SNHLY, CDR2 FYNNEI, per germline. The CDR3 runs to 17 residues. The CDR3 reads CASSEAPSGRAWDEQFF. DNA of the CDR3: TGTGCCAGCAGTGAAGCGCCTAGCGGGAGGGCCTGGGATGAGCAGTTCTTC.

The chain uses TRBV20-1 and TRBJ2-1; D not certain. Germline V CDR1 and CDR2: DFQATT, SNEGSKA (reference sequence). The CDR3 has 13 amino acids. V shed 0 bases and J shed 10 bases, with 13 bases lying between them. CDR3 sequence reads: CSARDSTHMEQFF. The CDR3 region has the DNA TGCAGTGCTAGAGATTCCACCCATATGGAGCAGTTCTTC.

This clonotype was detected many times. This chain joins TRBV9 and TRBJ2-3; the D is unclear. V was trimmed by 0 bases and J by 2 bases, leaving 10 bases between them. There are 15 residues in the CDR3. CDR1 is SGDLS and CDR2 is YYNGEE in the germline V gene. The chain's CDR3 is CASSVGGATTDTQYF. In DNA, the CDR3 is TGTGCCAGCAGCGTAGGAGGCGCCACCACAGATACGCAGTATTTT. Full variable domain (remainder filled in from reference TRBV9 and TRBJ2-3): DSGVTQTPKHLITATGQRVTLRCSPRSGDLSVYWYQQSLDQGLQFLIQYYNGEERAKGNILERFSAQQFPDLHSELNLSSLELGDSALYFCASSVGGATTDTQYFGPGTRLTVL.

This clonotype appeared many times. V gene TRBV28 combines with J gene TRBJ2-7; perhaps TRBD2 as D (6 bases). There are 15 residues in the CDR3. V dropped 6 bases and J dropped 4 bases, with 19 bases sitting between them. CDR1 MDHEN and CDR2 SYDVKM come from the germline V gene. The CDR3 is CASSSSGLGAYEQYF. The CDR3 bases are TGTGCCAGCAGCTCCTCGGGACTGGGAGCGTACGAGCAGTACTTC.

This clonotype was counted only a few times. This chain connects TRBV20-1 to TRBJ1-2; D ambiguous. This CDR3 comprises 12 residues. Germline CDR1 reads DFQATT; CDR2 reads SNEGSKA (reference sequence). Trimming took off 1 base at V and 1 base at J, with 4 bases between the two ends. The CDR3 here is CSARGRNYGYTF. CDR3 DNA sequence: TGCAGTGCTAGAGGACGTAACTATGGCTACACCTTC.

This clonotype was recorded many times. The V and J genes are TRBV18 and TRBJ2-7, with a possible D match to TRBD1 (6 bases). This CDR3 is built from 14 residues. Germline CDR1 and CDR2: KGHSH and LQKENI. The V end was cut by 2 bases, the J end by 3 bases, with 11 bases between. The CDR3 bases are TGTGCCAGCTCACCATCCGGACAGAACTACGAGCAGTACTTC. Protein sequence: CASSPSGQNYEQYF.

The chain employs TRBV20-1 and TRBJ2-1; TRBD2 matches 11 bases. In germline, CDR1 is DFQATT, CDR2 SNEGSKA (reference sequence). The CDR3 runs to 16 residues. Trimming took 3 bases from V and 4 from J; bases not matched to a gene: 8. The CDR3 spells CSASLLGLAAYNEQFF. The CDR3 nucleotides are TGCAGTGCTAGTCTGTTGGGACTAGCGGCTTACAATGAGCAGTTCTTC.

The chain joins TRBV30 to TRBJ2-7; unclear D gene. The CDR3 is made up of 14 amino acids. Trimming shortened V by 0 bases and J by 0 bases, and 9 bases separated the two germline ends. CDR1 GTSNPN and CDR2 SVGIG come from the germline V gene (reference sequence). In DNA, the CDR3 is TGTGCCTGGAGTGTACTCGGCGCCTCCTACGAGCAGTACTTC. Translation gives CAWSVLGASYEQYF.

This clonotype was observed a few times. The genes are TRBV4-1 and TRBJ2-1, with unresolved D. Germline loops: CDR1 MGHRA, CDR2 YSYEKL. The CDR3 has 16 amino acids. Between the trimmed V and J ends, which lost 4 bases and 0 bases, there was a span of 13 bases. For the CDR3, the DNA is TGCGCCAGCAGCCGATTAGCCACCGTCTCCTACAATGAGCAGTTCTTC. Translated, it gives CASSRLATVSYNEQFF.

V gene TRBV7-9 combines with J gene TRBJ1-6; 7 bases align to TRBD1. Looked up from germline, CDR1 is SEHNR and CDR2 is FQNEAQ (reference sequence). The length of the CDR3 is 17 residues. V was pared by 6 bases and J by 6 bases, with 14 bases of the junction left unmatched. The CDR3 sequence: CASRGTGALGRNSPLHF. CDR3 coding DNA: TGTGCCAGCAGAGGAACAGGGGCCTTGGGGCGTAATTCACCCCTCCACTTT.

The chain recombines TRBV7-3 with TRBJ2-2; D possibly corresponds to TRBD2 (6 bases). Germline V lookup: CDR1 SGHTA, CDR2 FQGTGA. The CDR3 spans 15 residues. V shed 5 bases and J shed 1 base, with 11 bases lying between them. The CDR3 bases are TGTGCCAGCAGCCGGGGGTCCTTGAACACCGGGGAGCTGTTTTTT. Amino acids: CASSRGSLNTGELFF.

This clonotype has a count of ten or more. This sequence joins TRBV28 and TRBJ2-7, with 9 bases aligning to TRBD1. After removal of 2 bases from V and 0 bases from J, the junction contained 17 bases not matched to a gene. CDR3 size: 20 residues. Germline lookup yields CDR1 MDHEN and CDR2 SYDVKM. The CDR3 loop is CASSLPSPGTGMGYSYEQYF. The CDR3 DNA follows: TGTGCCAGCAGTTTACCATCCCCCGGGACAGGGATGGGATACTCCTACGAGCAGTACTTC.

The chain uses TRBV30 and TRBJ2-3; tentative D call: TRBD2 (6 bases). Trimming stripped 3 bases from V and 6 bases from J, with 16 bases between. The length of the CDR3 is 14 residues. Germline CDR1 reads GTSNPN; CDR2 reads SVGIG (reference sequence). As DNA, the CDR3 is TGTGCCTGGAGCCGAGCGGGCGCTGGGGATACGCAGTATTTT. Amino acid sequence: CAWSRAGAGDTQYF.

This clonotype was seen a handful of times. J is TRBJ1-1 and V is TRBV19, with D uncertain. Germline CDR1 LNHDA, CDR2 SQIVND (reference sequence). CDR3 length equals 15 residues. The V end was cut by 7 bases, the J end by 4 bases, with 19 bases between. CDR3 residues: CASNSAGRGGTEAFF. In nucleotides, the CDR3 is TGTGCCAGTAATTCGGCCGGGCGCGGTGGCACTGAAGCTTTCTTT. The full variable domain, in which reference TRBV19 and TRBJ1-1 provide the parts outside the CDR3, is DGGITQSPKYLFRKEGQNVTLSCEQNLNHDAMYWYRQDPGQGLRLIYYSQIVNDFQKGDIAEGYSVSREKKESFPLTVTSAQKNPTAFYLCASNSAGRGGTEAFFGQGTRLTVV.

The gene calls are TRBV15 and TRBJ2-1; 7 bases align to TRBD1. The germline gives CDR1 LNHNV, CDR2 YYDKDF (reference sequence). With 1 base clipped from V and 4 bases from J, the junction kept 7 bases outside the gene matches. The CDR3 spans 16 residues. As DNA, the CDR3 is TGTGCCACCAGCAGAGCCAGACAGGGCTGGTACAATGAGCAGTTCTTC. Translating it yields CATSRARQGWYNEQFF.

This clonotype showed up many times. The chain links TRBV6-2 or TRBV6-3 to TRBJ2-3; 11 bases match TRBD1. This CDR3 has 15 residues. V dropped 5 bases and J dropped 3; count of bases not matched to a gene: 4. The germline CDR1 and CDR2 sequences are MNHEY and SVGEGT. This CDR3 is CASSGQGAGTDTQYF. The CDR3 region has the DNA TGTGCCAGCAGTGGACAGGGGGCTGGAACAGATACGCAGTATTTT.